Listed below are T cell receptor beta chains from one sample, sequenced in a study of blood T cell repertoires in COVID-19. Data came from immunoSEQ multiplex PCR; TCRdb stores just in-frame clones and leaves some out. The sample lists roughly 80,000 clones; 81% were seen once. Sample: peripheral blood. All receptors come from an elderly man with acute or convalescent COVID-19. CDR3s include the opening cysteine and the closing phenylalanine or tryptophan. Each record gives: V gene, J gene, D gene, clone size, CDR3 DNA, CDR3 protein. The D gene is left open where the match is weak. A row's size may be missing; if present it is once, few, many or a size class.

>TRBV11-3|TRBJ2-2|.|once
TGTGCCAGCAGCTTGGGGGCTTGGAACACCGGGGAGCTGTTTTTT
CASSLGAWNTGELFF
>TRBV28|TRBJ2-3|TRBD1|.
TGTGCCAGCAGTTTCGCAGGGGGTGGAATAGATACGCAGTATTTT
CASSFAGGGIDTQYF
>TRBV27|TRBJ2-3|.|.
TGTGCCAGCAGTTTCCGCGCGGGCCCCACAGATACGCAGTATTTT
CASSFRAGPTDTQYF
>TRBV15|TRBJ2-7|.|few
TGTGCCACCAGCAGAGAAGAGACATATCGCTCCTACGAGCAGTACTTC
CATSREETYRSYEQYF
>TRBV4-3|TRBJ2-7|.|.
TGCGCCAGCAGCCAAGAACCCGGGAAGAGTGTTTCCGAGCAGTACTTC
CASSQEPGKSVSEQYF
>TRBV28|TRBJ2-3|TRBD2|.
TGTGCCAGCAGTTTACTAGGTAGCGGGTATTCAGATACGCAGTATTTT
CASSLLGSGYSDTQYF
>TRBV5-8|TRBJ2-6|TRBD1|.
TGTGCCAGCAGCTGGCGTGCAGGGGGCTTAAGTGGGGCCAACGTCCTGACTTTC
CASSWRAGGLSGANVLTF
>TRBV15|TRBJ2-5|.|.
.
CATSRFGGTQYFGPGTRKSQYF
>TRBV5-6|TRBJ1-2|.|few
TGTGCCAGCAGCAGGGGTGGGTTAGGCTACACCTTC
CASSRGGLGYTF
>TRBV18|TRBJ2-1|TRBD1|.
TGTGCCAGCTCACCTCTCCGACAGGGGGACAATGAGCAGTTCTTC
CASSPLRQGDNEQFF
>TRBV5-1|TRBJ1-2|TRBD1|.
TGCGCCAGCAGCCAGGGACAGGCCTTGCTTTATGGCTACACCTTC
CASSQGQALLYGYTF
>TRBV9|TRBJ1-1|TRBD1|.
TGTGCCAGCAGCGAGGGAAACAGGGGTAAGGGAGCTGAAGCTTTCTTT
CASSEGNRGKGAEAFF
>TRBV18|TRBJ1-5|.|.
TGTGCCAGCTCACTCGTCAGGACAGGCAATCAGCCCCAGCATTTT
CASSLVRTGNQPQHF
>TRBV3-1/TRBV3-2|TRBJ1-1|.|.
TGTGCCAGCAACGGCGGGGAATGGGGCACTGAAGCTTTCTTT
CASNGGEWGTEAFF
>TRBV30|TRBJ2-4|.|.
TGTGCCTGGGCTGCCAAAAACATTCAGTACTTC
CAWAAKNIQYF
>TRBV7-9|TRBJ1-2|TRBD1|.
TGTGCCAGCAGCTGGACAGGGAACTATGGCTACACCTTC
CASSWTGNYGYTF
>TRBV11-2|TRBJ2-1|.|.
TGTGCCAGCAGCTCAGGCGACAGACAGTACAATGAGCAGTTCTTC
CASSSGDRQYNEQFF
>TRBV6-5|TRBJ1-1|.|.
TGTGCCAGCAGACCCGGGACAACTGAAGCTTTCTTT
CASRPGTTEAFF
>TRBV2|TRBJ1-2|.|.
TGTGCCAGCAGGAAGCCTCCGGGGAGCTATGGCTACACCTTC
CASRKPPGSYGYTF
>TRBV27|TRBJ1-2|.|.
TGTGCCAGCAGTTTATCGTGGGCAGGGAACTATGGCTACACCTTC
CASSLSWAGNYGYTF
>TRBV25-1|TRBJ2-5|.|.
TGTGCCAGCAGTGATCCCACAGTACTCCCTGGGACCCAGTACTTC
CASSDPTVLPGTQYF
>TRBV27|TRBJ2-5|TRBD2|.
TGTGCCAGCAGTTTATGGGGGGGACAAGAGACCCAGTACTTC
CASSLWGGQETQYF
>TRBV5-1|TRBJ2-3|TRBD2|.
TGCGCCAGCAGCTCTGGACTAGCGGGAGACGCAGATACGCAGTATTTT
CASSSGLAGDADTQYF
>TRBV28|TRBJ1-2|TRBD1|.
TGTGCCAGCAGGCCGGGACAGACGAACTATGGCTACACCTTC
CASRPGQTNYGYTF
>TRBV2|TRBJ2-5|TRBD2|once
TGTGCCAGCGGGACTAGCGGAGGGTACCAAGAGACCCAGTACTTC
CASGTSGGYQETQYF
>TRBV5-1|TRBJ1-3|.|.
TGCGCCAGCAGCTTGCCCCTCTCAGGGGCTGGAAACACCATATATTTT
CASSLPLSGAGNTIYF
>TRBV5-1|TRBJ1-1|.|.
TGCGCCAGCAGCTTTCAGGCGGGGTTGAACACTGAAGCTTTCTTT
CASSFQAGLNTEAFF
>TRBV7-6|TRBJ1-3|TRBD1|.
TGTGCCAGCAGCCTAGACAGGGGGCTATATGGAAACACCATATATTTT
CASSLDRGLYGNTIYF
>TRBV6-5|TRBJ2-7|TRBD1|.
TGTGCCAGCCGTCTTAGGGACAGTTACGAGCAGTACTTC
CASRLRDSYEQYF
>TRBV6-2/TRBV6-3|TRBJ1-2|.|.
TGTGCCAGCAGTACGGGGAGGTATGGCTACACCTTC
CASSTGRYGYTF
>TRBV5-1|TRBJ1-1|TRBD1|.
TGCGCCAGCAGCTCCCCGGGACAGATGAACACTGAAGCTTTCTTT
CASSSPGQMNTEAFF
>TRBV7-2|TRBJ1-6|.|.
TGTGCCAGCAGCGGCGAACCAAGGGGTTTCGCACCCCTCCACTTT
CASSGEPRGFAPLHF
>TRBV2|TRBJ2-2|TRBD2|.
TGTGCCAGCAGTGAAAAGTGGCGGGGGGGACTAGCGGGAGACACCGGGGAGCTGTTTTTT
CASSEKWRGGLAGDTGELFF
>TRBV27|TRBJ1-6|.|.
TGTGCCAGCAGTTTACGTCTCACGGGTTCACCCCTCCACTTT
CASSLRLTGSPLHF
>TRBV14|TRBJ2-7|.|.
TGTGCCAGCAGCCAAGTGATGGGGGCCGAGCAGTACTTC
CASSQVMGAEQYF
>TRBV18|TRBJ1-4|TRBD1|.
TGTGCCAGCTCACCGGACAGGACGCGGGAAAAACTGTTTTTT
CASSPDRTREKLFF
>TRBV10-3|TRBJ1-1|TRBD1|.
TGTGCCATCACCCCCAAGGCGGACAGGGGGAGCGAAGCTTTCTTT
CAITPKADRGSEAFF
>TRBV11-2|TRBJ2-1|TRBD1|.
TGTGCCAGCAGCTTGACAGGGGCCTACAATGAGCAGTTCTTC
CASSLTGAYNEQFF
>TRBV18|TRBJ1-1|.|.
TGTGCCAGCTCAAAAACCGGGTCGGACACTGAAGCTTTCTTT
CASSKTGSDTEAFF
>TRBV5-1|TRBJ2-5|.|.
TGCGCCAGCAGCTTAGACGCACCAGGGGCCCAGTACTTC
CASSLDAPGAQYF
>TRBV5-1|TRBJ2-2|.|.
TGCGCCAGCAGCTTGGAGGGACTCCCGGTGGGGGAGCTGTTTTTT
CASSLEGLPVGELFF
>TRBV4-2|TRBJ2-3|TRBD2|.
TGTGCCAGCAGCCAAGAAAGCGGGAGGGCGGGAGATACGCAGTATTTT
CASSQESGRAGDTQYF
>TRBV5-1|TRBJ1-5|TRBD1|.
TGCGCCAGCAGCTTGGGGCAGGGGGATCAGCCCCAGCATTTT
CASSLGQGDQPQHF
>TRBV5-1|TRBJ1-3|.|.
TGCGCCAGCAGTAAGTTGGGGGCGCAGGGAAACACCATATATTTT
CASSKLGAQGNTIYF
>TRBV4-1|TRBJ2-7|TRBD1|.
TGCGCCAGCAGTCCCGGGACAGGCCGCTACGAGCAGTACTTC
CASSPGTGRYEQYF
>TRBV27|TRBJ1-2|TRBD1|once
TGTGCCAGCAGTTTACACAGGGGCGCTAACTATGGCTACACCTTC
CASSLHRGANYGYTF